What follows is one T cell receptor beta chain and its context. This table comes from immunoSEQ multiplex PCR, and its TCRdb copy is limited to in-frame clones, with some not included. The table lists about 1 million clones, roughly 80% of them singletons. The data belong to a study of shared clonotypes between healthy human individuals. The germline gives CDR1 WNHNN, CDR2 SYGVQD (reference sequence). This CDR3 comprises 11 residues. V lost 3 bases and J 5 bases, leaving 3 bases between the germline ends. This TCR derives from a man aged 18 to 29 in good health. The V and J genes are TRBV10-1 and TRBJ2-3; unclear D gene. Sequencing was performed on memory CD4+ T cells sorted from blood. This sample's subset: CD45RA-negative fraction. This CDR3 is CASSDRDTQYF. The DNA of the CDR3 is TGCGCCAGCAGTGATCGAGATACGCAGTATTTT.